These 18 T cell receptor beta chains share one sample of origin, sequenced in a study of blood T cell repertoires in COVID-19. Repertoires were generated with immunoSEQ multiplex PCR, while TCRdb's copy carries only in-frame clones and drops some. The table includes roughly 180,000 clones, less than 85% detected once. The sequenced material came from peripheral blood. The receptors shown here come from a woman aged 60-70 years with COVID-19, enrolled during active disease.

The chain has TRBV5-4 and TRBJ1-5; 10 positions agree with TRBD1. From germline, CDR1 is SGHNT and CDR2 YYREEE (reference sequence). This CDR3 is built from 16 residues. V shed 3 bases and J 7 bases; nucleotides not matched to a gene: 10. CDR3 loop: CASSSSPDRGRQPQHF. Here the CDR3 DNA reads TGTGCCAGCAGCTCGAGCCCCGACAGGGGGCGGCAGCCCCAGCATTTT.

The chain employs TRBV15 and TRBJ2-3, with D possibly TRBD1 on 6 matching bases. V was clipped by 0 bases and J by 3 bases, with 7 bases between them. The CDR3 consists of 14 residues. The germline gives CDR1 LNHNV, CDR2 YYDKDF (reference sequence). DNA of the CDR3: TGTGCCACCAGCAGAGATCAGGGGACAGATACGCAGTATTTT. Protein: CATSRDQGTDTQYF.

The V call is TRBV4-2, the J call TRBJ2-3, with 12 bases that match TRBD1. V was pared by 2 bases and J by 2 bases, with 5 bases of the junction left unmatched. Germline-derived CDR1 and CDR2 are LGHNA and YNFKEQ. This CDR3 has 17 amino acids. The CDR3 reads CASSQSGTGGLTDTQYF. The CDR3 DNA is TGTGCCAGCAGCCAATCCGGGACAGGGGGCCTCACAGATACGCAGTATTTT.

The chain has TRBV15 and TRBJ2-7; 10 bases align to TRBD1. Germline V gene data show CDR1 as LNHNV and CDR2 as YYDKDF (reference sequence). The CDR3 runs to 15 residues. J gave up 2 bases and V 0 bases, and 1 base lay outside the gene matches. CDR3 protein: CATSRDGTGAYEQYV. CDR3 coding DNA: TGTGCCACCAGCAGAGACGGGACAGGGGCCTACGAGCAGTACGTC.

CDR3 loop: CASSGSGTGGTLNYGYTF. The CDR3 region has the DNA TGTGCCAGCAGCGGCTCCGGGACAGGGGGCACCCTTAACTATGGCTACACCTTC. The chain employs TRBV9 and TRBJ1-2; TRBD1 agrees at 12 bases. The CDR3 covers 18 residues. V trimming: 3 bases; J trimming: 1 base; junction bases outside the gene matches: 10. Germline V gene sequence: CDR1 SGDLS, CDR2 YYNGEE.

The J gene is TRBJ1-2, the V gene TRBV7-9; D perhaps matches TRBD1 (6 bases). The CDR3 totals 14 residues. V was clipped by 1 base and J by 1 base, with 7 bases between them. Germline V gene sequence: CDR1 SEHNR, CDR2 FQNEAQ (reference sequence). The DNA for the CDR3 is TGTGCCAGCAGCTTAGAGGGACATAACTATGGCTACACCTTC. Translated, it gives CASSLEGHNYGYTF.

This chain uses TRBV19 with TRBJ1-1, with D uncertain. Germline CDR1 reads LNHDA; CDR2 reads SQIVND (reference sequence). Trimming removed 5 bases at V and 1 base at J, with 8 bases between. CDR3 size: 13 residues. CDR3 protein: CASSLTANTEAFF. CDR3 nucleotides: TGTGCCAGTAGTCTTACAGCGAACACTGAAGCTTTCTTT. Variable domain in full (rest from reference TRBV19 and TRBJ1-1): DGGITQSPKYLFRKEGQNVTLSCEQNLNHDAMYWYRQDPGQGLRLIYYSQIVNDFQKGDIAEGYSVSREKKESFPLTVTSAQKNPTAFYLCASSLTANTEAFFGQGTRLTVV.

The gene calls are TRBV7-2 and TRBJ2-5; tentative D call: TRBD1 (6 bases). Germline assignment: CDR1 SGHTA and CDR2 FQGNSA. CDR3 length: 13 residues. V was clipped by 7 bases and J by 6 bases, with 15 bases between them. CDR3 DNA: TGTGCCAGCAAGGGGACAATGAGACAGACCCAGTACTTC. As protein: CASKGTMRQTQYF.

This clone was detected only once. V and J are TRBV19 and TRBJ1-2; TRBD1 might be the D (6 bases). This CDR3 region has 13 residues. Germline-derived CDR1 and CDR2 are LNHDA and SQIVND (reference sequence). Trimming shortened V by 6 bases and J by 4 bases, and 12 bases separated the two germline ends. CDR3 sequence: CASSYVRGYGYTF. As DNA, the CDR3 is TGTGCCAGTAGCTATGTCAGGGGCTATGGCTACACCTTC. The whole variable domain, remainder taken from reference TRBV19 and TRBJ1-2, is DGGITQSPKYLFRKEGQNVTLSCEQNLNHDAMYWYRQDPGQGLRLIYYSQIVNDFQKGDIAEGYSVSREKKESFPLTVTSAQKNPTAFYLCASSYVRGYGYTFGSGTRLTVV.

The rearrangement links TRBV27 to TRBJ2-7; D perhaps matches TRBD2 (6 bases). The germline V gene encodes CDR1 MNHEY and CDR2 SMNVEV (reference sequence). Trimming shortened V by 3 bases and J by 4 bases, and 10 bases separated the two germline ends. The CDR3 is made up of 13 amino acids. DNA of the CDR3: TGTGCCAGCAGTTTGGGGCGGGGATACGAGCAGTACTTC. This codes for CASSLGRGYEQYF.

The V call is TRBV28, the J call TRBJ2-5; D may be TRBD1 (6 bases). The CDR3 consists of 12 residues. V lost 10 bases and J lost 7, with 16 bases in between. CDR1 and CDR2 from the germline V gene are MDHEN and SYDVKM. The CDR3 DNA reads as TGTGCCACCTCGGACAGCCAAAGGACCCAGTACTTC. This encodes CATSDSQRTQYF.

The chain combines TRBV7-2 with TRBJ1-4; D gene uncertain. V dropped 5 bases and J dropped 5 bases, with 15 bases sitting between them. Looked up from germline, CDR1 is SGHTA and CDR2 is FQGNSA. The length of the CDR3 is 15 residues. CDR3 region: CASSPRRAQNEKLFF. The CDR3 DNA is TGTGCCAGCAGCCCACGGAGGGCACAGAATGAAAAACTGTTTTTT.

This chain uses TRBV6-1 with TRBJ1-2; 7 nucleotides agree with TRBD1. The trim removed 0 bases at V and 3 bases at J, leaving 7 bases unmatched. This CDR3 is 16 amino acids long. The germline gives CDR1 MNHNS, CDR2 SASEGT. The CDR3 DNA sequence: TGTGCCAGCAGTGAAGCAGGAGGGGGCGCTTACTATGGCTACACCTTC. Amino acid sequence: CASSEAGGGAYYGYTF.

The V gene is TRBV9, the J gene TRBJ1-1; D is unclear. This CDR3 comprises 15 residues. Trimming stripped 0 bases from V and 4 bases from J, with 13 bases between. Looked up from germline, CDR1 is SGDLS and CDR2 is YYNGEE. The CDR3 loop is CASSVDQAGFTEAFF. The CDR3 region has the DNA TGTGCCAGCAGCGTAGACCAGGCCGGTTTCACTGAAGCTTTCTTT.

This clone was picked up a small number of times. The chain couples TRBV5-1 to TRBJ1-2; 9 positions match TRBD1. This CDR3 is 13 amino acids long. V dropped 0 bases and J dropped 14; count of bases not matched to a gene: 8. The germline V gene has CDR1 SGHRS and CDR2 YFSETQ. This chain's CDR3 is CASSLVGDRDGTF. The CDR3, as DNA: TGCGCCAGCAGCTTGGTGGGGGACAGGGATGGTACCTTC. Full variable domain (missing parts from reference TRBV5-1 and TRBJ1-2): KAGVTQTPRYLIKTRGQQVTLSCSPISGHRSVSWYQQTPGQGLQFLFEYFSETQRNKGNFPGRFSGRQFSNSRSEMNVSTLELGDSALYLCASSLVGDRDGTFGSGTRLTVV.

This clone was seen only a few times. Since a much larger clone is just one base distant, this may be a read error. The same CDR3 arises from other DNA sequences in this sample as well. The chain carries TRBV7-3 and TRBJ2-2; D is perhaps TRBD2 (7 bases). There are 17 residues in the CDR3. The V gene's germline CDR1 is SGHTA and CDR2 FQGTGA. Trimming took off 0 bases at V and 8 bases at J, with 19 bases between the two ends. The CDR3 nucleotides are TGTGCCAGCAGCTTAACGGGGATGCGGGGGCCGGTTGGGGAGCTGTTTTTT. Translated, it gives CASSLTGMRGPVGELFF.

The rearrangement joins TRBV19 to TRBJ1-3; a possible D gene is TRBD1 (5 bases). Looked up from germline, CDR1 is LNHDA and CDR2 is SQIVND (reference sequence). The V gene lost 5 bases and the J gene lost 0 bases, with 23 bases spanning the gap. The CDR3 is 19 amino acids. In DNA form, the CDR3 reads TGTGCCAGTAGTCCCCGATCGACAGAGGATACGGACTCTGGAAACACCATATATTTT. Encoded protein: CASSPRSTEDTDSGNTIYF.

The chain uses TRBV6-4 and TRBJ2-7; D may be TRBD2 (7 bases). Per germline, CDR1 MRHNA and CDR2 SNTAGT. V lost 3 bases and J lost 2, with 14 bases in between. This CDR3 region has 15 residues. The CDR3 DNA reads as TGTGCCAGCAGTGAAAACTACGGGGGGCCCTACGAGCAGTACTTC. It is translated as CASSENYGGPYEQYF.